This T cell receptor (beta chain) was documented in a study of spatial heterogeneity in lung cancer. Study-level results: One measure, the expanded intratumoral alpha and beta TCR count, tracked tumor mutation counts.

In its sample, this clonotype is medium-sized. Its specificity is unknown. CDR3 length: 15 amino acids. CDR1 and CDR2 (germline): ENHRY, SYGVKD. V lost 7 bases to trimming and J lost 0 bases; unmatched junction nucleotides: 8. In TCRdb, the 5' RACE reads were re-called with MiXCR into one record per CDR3 protein. Of some 800 distinct CDR3 sequences in the sample, 10% were seen once. Time point meaning: sample taken at primary tumor resection. The TCR comes from a male donor with early-stage non-small cell lung cancer. The starting material was lung tumor tissue, obtained at surgery. The gene calls are TRBV10-3 and TRBJ2-7; TRBD1 matches 8 bases. The CDR3 spells CAITLDRASSYEQYV. The DNA for the CDR3 is TGTGCCATCACCCTGGACAGGGCCTCCTCCTACGAGCAGTACGTC.